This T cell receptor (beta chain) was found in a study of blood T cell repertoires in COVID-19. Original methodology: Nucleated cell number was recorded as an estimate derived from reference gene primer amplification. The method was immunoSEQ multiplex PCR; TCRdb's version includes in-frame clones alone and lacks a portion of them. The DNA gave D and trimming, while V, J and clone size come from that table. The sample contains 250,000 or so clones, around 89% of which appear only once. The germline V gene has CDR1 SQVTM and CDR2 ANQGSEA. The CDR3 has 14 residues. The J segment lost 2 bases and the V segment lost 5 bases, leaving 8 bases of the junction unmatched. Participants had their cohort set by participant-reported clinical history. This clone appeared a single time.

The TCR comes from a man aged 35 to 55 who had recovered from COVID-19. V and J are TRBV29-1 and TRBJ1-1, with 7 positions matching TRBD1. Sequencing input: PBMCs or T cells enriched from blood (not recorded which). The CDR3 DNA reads TGCAGCGTTCGGGGACAGAGGGTTAACACTGAAGCTTTCTTT. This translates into CSVRGQRVNTEAFF.